These 3 T cell receptor beta chains share one sample of origin, sequenced in a study of OX40 agonist ivuxolimab in advanced cancers. The data were produced by immunoSEQ multiplex PCR, yet TCRdb's version contains in-frame clones alone and is incomplete. Of around 80,000 clones listed, around 87% are singletons. The sequenced sample was CD4+ or CD8+ T cells sorted from blood, obtained in a trial of the OX40 agonist ivuxolimab. The receptors here all came from an adult with an advanced solid tumor such as melanoma, head and neck, liver or kidney cancer.

The chain couples TRBV29-1 to TRBJ1-1; a weak D match, TRBD1 (5 bases). The germline CDR1 and CDR2 sequences are SQVTM and ANQGSEA. The V gene lost 5 bases and the J gene lost 3 bases, with 13 bases spanning the gap. This CDR3 comprises 13 residues. The CDR3 region is CSVRRQWDTEAFF. The CDR3 coding sequence is TGCAGCGTTCGGCGACAGTGGGACACTGAAGCTTTCTTT.

The chain joins TRBV5-1 to TRBJ1-5, with TRBD1 identical over 9 bases. The germline V gene has CDR1 SGHRS and CDR2 YFSETQ. Trimming removed 0 bases from V and 5 bases from J; junction bases left unmatched: 0. The length of the CDR3 is 14 residues. The CDR3 region is CASSLGQGDQPQHF. CDR3 sequence (DNA): TGCGCCAGCAGCTTGGGACAGGGGGATCAGCCCCAGCATTTT. The complete variable domain, with remaining parts taken from reference TRBV5-1 and TRBJ1-5, reads KAGVTQTPRYLIKTRGQQVTLSCSPISGHRSVSWYQQTPGQGLQFLFEYFSETQRNKGNFPGRFSGRQFSNSRSEMNVSTLELGDSALYLCASSLGQGDQPQHFGDGTRLSIL.

This clone occurred once. V gene TRBV28 combines with J gene TRBJ2-2; 8 bases fit TRBD2. This CDR3 contains 16 residues. V lost 3 bases, J lost 5 bases, and 8 bases stayed unmatched. CDR1 is MDHEN and CDR2 is SYDVKM in the germline V gene. The CDR3, as DNA: TGTGCCAGCAGTTTGTTAACGGGGGGGCCGACCGGGGAGCTGTTTTTT. Protein sequence: CASSLLTGGPTGELFF.